One and the same sample provided the 32 T cell receptor beta chains below, sequenced in a study of T cell repertoires in cytomegalovirus infection. TCRdb reprocessed the reads via MiXCR and lists one record per CDR3 protein. The repertoire holds about 470,000 distinct CDR3 sequences, 40% to 50% seen once, with 35% to 50% in the top ten. These receptors have no known antigen. The sequencing here drew on cultured PBMCs, taken from culture after CMV antigen stimulation. The receptors come from a human donor in good health (CMV status not recorded). Some clones in this sample may be carry-over from other donors' samples.

V is TRBV12-3 or TRBV12-4 and J is TRBJ1-1; 7 nucleotides align to TRBD1. This CDR3 is built from 14 residues. Trimming took 3 bases from V and 4 from J; bases not matched to a gene: 5. The CDR3 region is CASSFDRVATEAFF. For the CDR3, the DNA is TGTGCCAGCAGTTTTGACAGGGTTGCCACTGAAGCTTTCTTT.

This clonotype was picked up a small number of times. As DNA, the CDR3 is TGTGCCAGCAGCCGCGACAGCGATACGCAGTATTTT. Encoded protein: CASSRDSDTQYF. The chain uses TRBV6-2 or TRBV6-3 and TRBJ2-3; D is perhaps TRBD1 (5 bases). Trimming left V 6 bases short and J 6 bases short, with 10 bases between. There are 12 residues in the CDR3. Germline V gene lookup returns CDR1 MNHEY and CDR2 SVGEGT.

This clonotype was observed a few times. The chain uses TRBV7-6 and TRBJ2-1, with D uncertain. This CDR3 is 17 amino acids long. Germline V gene sequence: CDR1 SGHVS, CDR2 FNYEAQ. V was trimmed by 0 bases and J by 0 bases, leaving 12 bases between them. The CDR3 coding sequence is TGTGCCAGCAGCTTAGCGACGGGCGGCAGCTCCTACAATGAGCAGTTCTTC. Translating it yields CASSLATGGSSYNEQFF.

This clonotype was seen only a few times. The chain has TRBV7-6 and TRBJ1-3; the D is unclear. V was cut by 1 base and J by 2 bases, with 6 bases left in between. Germline-derived CDR1 and CDR2 are SGHVS and FNYEAQ. The CDR3 is 14 amino acids. The CDR3 loop is CASSLEAAGNTIYF. The CDR3 DNA reads TGTGCCAGCAGCTTAGAGGCGGCTGGAAACACCATATATTTT. Full variable domain (missing parts from reference TRBV7-6 and TRBJ1-3): GAGVSQSPRYKVTKRGQDVALRCDPISGHVSLYWYRQALGQGPEFLTYFNYEAQQDKSGLPNDRFSAERPEGSISTLTIQRTEQRDSAMYRCASSLEAAGNTIYFGEGSWLTVV.

This clonotype was detected many times. V and J are TRBV7-6 and TRBJ2-7; 9 bases match TRBD2. Looked up from germline, CDR1 is SGHVS and CDR2 is FNYEAQ. CDR3 length: 15 residues. J gave up 2 bases and V 1 base, and 3 bases lay outside the gene matches. The CDR3: CASSLDASGAYEQYF. The CDR3 region has the DNA TGTGCCAGCAGCTTAGACGCTAGCGGGGCCTACGAGCAGTACTTC.

The chain employs TRBV4-3 and TRBJ2-1; D remains ambiguous. V was clipped by 0 bases and J by 4 bases, with 10 bases between them. Germline CDR1 reads LGHNA; CDR2 reads YSLEER. This CDR3 comprises 15 residues. The CDR3 protein is CASSQDKSRYNEQFF. In DNA form, the CDR3 reads TGCGCCAGCAGCCAAGATAAGTCACGTTACAATGAGCAGTTCTTC.

The V call is TRBV12-3 or TRBV12-4, the J call TRBJ1-1; 9 bases are shared with TRBD1. The junction had 11 bases not matched to a gene; V was cut back by 6 bases and J by 0 bases. This CDR3 has 17 residues. Here the CDR3 DNA reads TGTGCCAGCAGCCCGAACAGGGGGCGGGGAATGAACACTGAAGCTTTCTTT. The encoded protein is CASSPNRGRGMNTEAFF.

This clonotype was recorded only once. The chain links TRBV5-1 to TRBJ1-1, with 8 bases matching TRBD1. CDR1 and CDR2 (germline): SGHRS, YFSETQ. This CDR3 is built from 14 residues. Unmatched junction bases numbered 7, after V lost 4 bases and J lost 5 bases. The CDR3 region has the DNA TGCGCCAGCAGCGTGACAGGGGTAGCGACTGAAGCTTTCTTT. This sequence encodes CASSVTGVATEAFF.

The J gene is TRBJ1-4, the V gene TRBV6-6; D remains unclear. CDR1 and CDR2 from the germline V gene are MNHNY and SVGAGI (reference sequence). With 10 bases removed from V and 10 bases from J, the gap between germline ends came to 19 bases. CDR3 size: 13 residues. The CDR3 DNA sequence: TGTGCCATCCCCCCCGGGGATCGCGGAAAACTGTTTTTT. Translation: CAIPPGDRGKLFF.

V is TRBV3-1 and J is TRBJ2-1; D is perhaps TRBD2 (5 bases). The germline gives CDR1 LGHDT, CDR2 YNNKEL (reference sequence). V lost 4 bases to trimming and J lost 7 bases, with 14 bases between them. CDR3 size: 14 residues. The CDR3 sequence is CASSPPHTRNEQFF. The DNA of the CDR3 is TGTGCCAGCAGCCCCCCCCACACTAGGAATGAGCAGTTCTTC.

This chain links TRBV7-9 with TRBJ1-2; tentatively, D is TRBD1 (6 bases). The CDR3 consists of 14 residues. Germline CDR1 and CDR2: SEHNR and FQNEAQ (reference sequence). The V gene lost 4 bases and the J gene lost 1 base, with 10 bases spanning the gap. CDR3 nucleotides: TGTGCCAGCAGCTGGGACATTATTAACTATGGCTACACCTTC. This codes for CASSWDIINYGYTF. Based on the CDR3 plus reference TRBV7-9 and TRBJ1-2, the full variable domain is DTGVSQNPRHKITKRGQNVTFRCDPISEHNRLYWYRQTLGQGPEFLTYFQNEAQLEKSRLLSDRFSAERPKGSFSTLEIQRTEQGDSAMYLCASSWDIINYGYTFGSGTRLTVV.

J is TRBJ2-2 and V is TRBV14; D perhaps matches TRBD1 (5 bases). From germline, CDR1 is SGHDN and CDR2 FVKESK. The CDR3 is 14 residues long. Between the trimmed V and J ends, which lost 4 bases and 3 bases, there was a span of 9 bases. The CDR3 is CASSLGHHTGELFF. CDR3 nucleotides: TGTGCCAGCAGCCTCGGACACCACACCGGGGAGCTGTTTTTT. The full variable domain, rest sourced from reference TRBV14 and TRBJ2-2, is EAGVTQFPSHSVIEKGQTVTLRCDPISGHDNLYWYRRVMGKEIKFLLHFVKESKQDESGMPNNRFLAERTGGTYSTLKVQPAELEDSGVYFCASSLGHHTGELFFGEGSRLTVL.

The chain employs TRBV20-1 and TRBJ1-5; 9 positions agree with TRBD1. Germline V gives CDR1 DFQATT, CDR2 SNEGSKA (reference sequence). The CDR3 extends over 17 amino acids. The V gene end was trimmed by 5 bases and the J gene end by 0 bases; junction bases not matched to a gene: 11. The CDR3 here is CSASPGQGLYSNQPQHF. DNA of the CDR3: TGCAGTGCTTCTCCGGGACAGGGCCTTTATAGCAATCAGCCCCAGCATTTT.

The J gene is TRBJ2-7, the V gene TRBV12-3 or TRBV12-4; 7 nucleotides line up with TRBD1. The trim removed 6 bases at V and 6 bases at J, leaving 5 bases unmatched. This CDR3 is built from 12 residues. For the CDR3, the DNA is TGTGCCAGCAGGAGAGACAGGGCCGAGCAGTACTTC. Translation: CASRRDRAEQYF.

This chain uses TRBV7-6 with TRBJ2-1; maybe TRBD2 (6 bases). This CDR3 is built from 15 residues. Trimming stripped 3 bases from V and 5 bases from J, with 14 bases between. Germline loops: CDR1 SGHVS, CDR2 FNYEAQ. DNA of the CDR3: TGTGCCAGCAGCTTGAGACTAGTGGGGGACAATGAGCAGTTCTTC. This codes for CASSLRLVGDNEQFF.

CDR3 sequence: CASSLAWTGETQYF. The CDR3, as DNA: TGCGCCAGCAGCTTGGCATGGACGGGAGAAACCCAGTACTTC. The chain links TRBV5-1 to TRBJ2-5; weak D call: TRBD2 (6 bases). Germline CDR1 and CDR2: SGHRS and YFSETQ. Trimming removed 0 bases from V and 8 bases from J, with 14 bases in between. The CDR3 totals 14 residues.

The genes are TRBV5-4 and TRBJ2-3; weak D call: TRBD1 (6 bases). V was shortened by 4 bases and J by 7 bases, with 16 bases between the two germline ends. The CDR3 covers 14 residues. Germline loops: CDR1 SGHNT, CDR2 YYREEE (reference sequence). CDR3 loop: CASSLRQGRNTQYF. The CDR3 DNA reads TGTGCCAGCAGCCTCCGGCAGGGGAGAAATACGCAGTATTTT.

A few counts support this clonotype. CDR3 protein: CASSSGTGSGNTIYF. The DNA for the CDR3 is TGTGCCAGCAGCTCCGGGACCGGCTCTGGAAACACCATATATTTT. The genes are TRBV7-2 and TRBJ1-3, with D tentatively TRBD1 (5 bases). Deletions cut 4 bases from V and 0 bases from J, with 10 bases between. CDR1 SGHTA and CDR2 FQGNSA come from the germline V gene. The CDR3 runs 15 residues.

The rearrangement uses TRBV27 and TRBJ2-7; D not resolved. This CDR3 spans 15 amino acids. In germline, CDR1 is MNHEY, CDR2 SMNVEV (reference sequence). The germline V and J ends were trimmed by 6 bases and 2 bases, with 17 bases remaining between them. CDR3 protein: CASRSLQHSPYEQYF. Written as DNA, the CDR3 is TGTGCCAGCAGAAGCCTTCAACACTCTCCCTACGAGCAGTACTTC.

The table lists this clonotype with a few counts. The chain joins TRBV7-2 to TRBJ1-1; D uncertain. The V and J ends lost 0 bases and 5 bases respectively, with 13 bases between them. The CDR3 sequence is 15 residues long. CDR1 SGHTA and CDR2 FQGNSA come from the germline V gene. CDR3 bases: TGTGCCAGCAGCTTAGCTCCGGGTCCGGGGACTGAAGCTTTCTTT. Its protein product is CASSLAPGPGTEAFF.

The chain uses TRBV5-1 and TRBJ2-5; no definite D call. Trimming left V 0 bases short and J 0 bases short, with 9 bases between. This CDR3 comprises 15 residues. Germline CDR1 SGHRS, CDR2 YFSETQ. CDR3 region: CASSLDRSYQETQYF. CDR3 bases: TGCGCCAGCAGCTTGGATAGATCGTACCAAGAGACCCAGTACTTC.

The chain uses TRBV10-3 and TRBJ2-1; D may be TRBD1 (5 bases). Trimming removed 1 base at V and 8 bases at J, with 12 bases between. The CDR3 contains 14 residues. Germline V gives CDR1 ENHRY, CDR2 SYGVKD. The CDR3, as DNA: TGTGCCATCAGTGAGTTGCAGGGCTCGGATGAGCAGTTCTTC. This sequence encodes CAISELQGSDEQFF.

The V call is TRBV5-4, the J call TRBJ2-5; 7 bases agree with TRBD2. Germline CDR1 SGHNT, CDR2 YYREEE (reference sequence). Trimming at V came to 2 bases and at J to 5 bases, leaving 12 bases not matched to a gene. There are 16 residues in the CDR3. The CDR3 DNA reads TGTGCCAGCAGCTTCTTCCTCGGACTAGGCGGTGAGACCCAGTACTTC. The encoded protein is CASSFFLGLGGETQYF.

This clonotype was detected only a few times. J is TRBJ2-1 and V is TRBV7-2; 7 nucleotides align to TRBD2. CDR1 is SGHTA, CDR2 FQGNSA, per germline. The CDR3 loop spans 16 amino acids. V was pared by 1 base and J by 7 bases, with 10 bases of the junction left unmatched. The CDR3 region is CASSLVVGGPANEQFF. CDR3 nucleotide sequence: TGTGCCAGCAGCTTAGTGGTGGGAGGGCCCGCGAATGAGCAGTTCTTC.

The genes are TRBV28 and TRBJ2-1, with 15 bases aligning to TRBD2. Germline CDR1 is MDHEN and CDR2 is SYDVKM. This CDR3 spans 18 amino acids. Losses at the gene ends were 7 bases for V and 0 bases for J; bases not matched to a gene: 7. The CDR3 sequence is CASKGLAGGEPSYNEQFF. The CDR3 nucleotides read TGTGCCAGCAAGGGACTAGCGGGGGGCGAACCCTCCTACAATGAGCAGTTCTTC.

The V and J genes are TRBV6-8 and TRBJ1-4; tentatively, D is TRBD1 (6 bases). The CDR3 is 18 amino acids. Trimming left V 5 bases short and J 6 bases short, with 25 bases between. Germline V gene data show CDR1 as MNHGY and CDR2 as SAAAGT. For the CDR3, the DNA is TGTGCCAGCAGTCCTCGCCAGGGGAGTTTGTTCAAGGATGAAAAACTGTTTTTT. Its translation is CASSPRQGSLFKDEKLFF.

In its sample, this clonotype was seen a few times. The chain has TRBV28 and TRBJ2-7; no firm D call. Trimming removed 8 bases from V and 0 bases from J, with 11 bases in between. The CDR3 length is 13 residues. Per germline, CDR1 MDHEN and CDR2 SYDVKM. CDR3 amino acids: CASRFSSSYEQYF. CDR3 nucleotides: TGTGCCAGCCGATTCAGTAGCTCCTACGAGCAGTACTTC.

The rearrangement links TRBV20-1 to TRBJ2-7; possibly TRBD2 for D (6 bases). The length of the CDR3 is 13 residues. Germline CDR1 reads DFQATT; CDR2 reads SNEGSKA (reference sequence). V shed 2 bases and J shed 1 base, with 9 bases lying between them. The CDR3 loop reads CSARRLGSYEQYF. The CDR3 nucleotides are TGCAGTGCTAGACGACTAGGGTCCTACGAGCAGTACTTC.

This clonotype is a singleton in its sample. The rearrangement links TRBV2 to TRBJ2-4, with a possible D match to TRBD2 (5 bases). This CDR3 contains 11 residues. Trimming pared 6 bases from V and 9 bases from J, leaving 9 bases between. Germline V lookup: CDR1 SNHLY, CDR2 FYNNEI. The CDR3 sequence is CASSRRGIQYF. The CDR3 DNA is TGTGCCAGCAGCAGACGGGGCATTCAGTACTTC. Filled out from reference TRBV2 and TRBJ2-4, the complete variable domain reads EPEVTQTPSHQVTQMGQEVILRCVPISNHLYFYWYRQILGQKVEFLVSFYNNEISEKSEIFDDQFSVERPDGSNFTLKIRSTKLEDSAMYFCASSRRGIQYFGAGTRLSVL.

The V call is TRBV7-9, the J call TRBJ2-1; perhaps D is TRBD1 or TRBD2 (5 bases each). Germline V gene data show CDR1 as SEHNR and CDR2 as FQNEAQ (reference sequence). V lost 10 bases and J 0 bases, leaving 19 bases between the germline ends. The CDR3 length is 16 residues. CDR3 DNA sequence: TGTGCCACCATGGACGGGGCCCGGAGCTCCTACAATGAGCAGTTCTTC. Protein: CATMDGARSSYNEQFF.

The chain uses TRBV18 and TRBJ2-3, with D possibly matching TRBD2 (6 bases). Trimming pared 6 bases from V and 0 bases from J, leaving 7 bases between. The CDR3 extends over 13 amino acids. The germline V gene encodes CDR1 KGHSH and CDR2 LQKENI. The CDR3 loop reads CASSRGSTDTQYF. The CDR3 nucleotides read TGTGCCAGCTCGCGGGGTAGCACAGATACGCAGTATTTT.

This chain connects TRBV12-3 or TRBV12-4 to TRBJ2-1; 8 bases fit TRBD2. The CDR3 spans 18 residues. J was trimmed by 6 bases and V by 7 bases; bases with no gene match: 20. As DNA, the CDR3 is TGTGCCAGCATCTTGGGAGGGATCATTAGCGGGACCCTCAATGAGCAGTTCTTC. This encodes CASILGGIISGTLNEQFF.